This is a list of T cell receptor beta chains from one sample in a study of T cells in narcolepsy. Produced via immunoSEQ multiplex PCR; TCRdb's table is partial and in-frame only. Altogether tens of thousands of clones are present, more than 70% being singletons, with the ten largest covering roughly 1.2%. Input material: CD45RA- memory CD4+ T cells from PBMCs. These TCRs come from a human donor with narcolepsy. Each CDR3 is given with its conserved first and last residue.

TRBV6-1,CASSEASRVLDGYTF
TRBV5-4,CASSSLTGGNYGYTF
TRBV7-6,CASSRGPTDTQYF
TRBV5-8,CASSLRGGIYNEQFF
TRBV15,CATGGRSYEQYF
TRBV15,CATSRGRGNNEKLFF
TRBV19,CASSIVAGQTLETQYF
TRBV5-1,CASSPLLDSTHPQSYNSPLHF
TRBV6-5,CASSYGQGSQPQHF
TRBV5-1,CASSLRGVSTDTQYF
TRBV5-1,CASSLEGRGADTQYF
TRBV19,CASSIETKAFF
TRBV6-6,CAALGRNTGELFF
TRBV2,CASSNNKNTEAFF
TRBV19,CASTERGVKNTGELFF
TRBV6-5,CASKGPAPNQPQHF
TRBV2,CASRTSGNYNEQFF
TRBV11-2,CASSSGGGTENTEAFF
TRBV2,CASQRQQTYNEQFF
TRBV6-5,CASSYSKYTEAFF
TRBV11-2,CASSTTGTGYYNEQFF
TRBV19,CASSSDPLNGYTF
TRBV14,CASSQDFSDGYTF
TRBV14,CASSPAGGYEQYF
TRBV28,CASSLAGGAGNTEAFF
TRBV7-8,CASSLRGTGEQYF
TRBV28,CASSIAIRDREAFF
TRBV30,CAWSVGGSGNTTYF
TRBV6-1,CASRTSGSNEQFF
TRBV6-5,CASSYGTAGELFF
TRBV5-4,CASSTPGGSLYGYTF
TRBV7-8,CASSLDVGADQPQHF
TRBV10-3,CAIRGVFTGTGELFF
TRBV5-6,CASSLFNSPLHF
TRBV7-3,CASSLAGGPYNEQFF
TRBV5-1,CASSFAGRPSSYEQYF
TRBV25-1,CASSESAGVETEAFF
TRBV29-1,CSPRTGSGNSGANVLTF
TRBV4-1,CASSLRTGGIGEQYF
TRBV2,CASRGGANVLTF
TRBV29-1,CSVVPGTGELFF
TRBV5-4,CASSLRRMNYGYTF
TRBV7-2,CASSSGLERHNEQFF
TRBV10-2,CASSVTGETQYF
TRBV19,CASSRASGPPGRNEQFF
TRBV6-5,CATMAGANVLTF
TRBV11-2,CASGGTLAGELFF
TRBV6-1,CAGSRGVGNQPQHF
TRBV5-4,CASSRPSGGAHEQFF
TRBV6-1,CASSEELAGGLSSYNEQFF
TRBV2,CASSERARNTEAFF
TRBV7-8,CASSLAPSGSAYEQYF
TRBV7-9,CASSLAEHQETQYF
TRBV7-3,CASSLTGPDEQYF